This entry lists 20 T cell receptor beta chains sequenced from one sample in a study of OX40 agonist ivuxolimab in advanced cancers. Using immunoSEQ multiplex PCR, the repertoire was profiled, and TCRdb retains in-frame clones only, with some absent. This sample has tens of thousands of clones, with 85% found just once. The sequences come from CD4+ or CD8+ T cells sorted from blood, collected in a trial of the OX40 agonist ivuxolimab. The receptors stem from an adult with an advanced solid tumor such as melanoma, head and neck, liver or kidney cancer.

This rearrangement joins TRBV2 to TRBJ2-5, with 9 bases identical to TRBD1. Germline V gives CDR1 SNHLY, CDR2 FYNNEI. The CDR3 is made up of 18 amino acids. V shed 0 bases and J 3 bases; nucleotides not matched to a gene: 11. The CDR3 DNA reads TGTGCCAGCAGTGAAGCGTCCTCCGGGACAGGGTATGAAGAGACCCAGTACTTC. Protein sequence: CASSEASSGTGYEETQYF.

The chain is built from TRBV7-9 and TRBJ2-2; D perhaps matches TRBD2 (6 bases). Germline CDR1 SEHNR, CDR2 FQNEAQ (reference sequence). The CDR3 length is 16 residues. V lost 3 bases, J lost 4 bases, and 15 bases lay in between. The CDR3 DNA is TGTGCCAGCAGCTTCGGAGGGAGTAGGGGCACCGGGGAGCTGTTTTTT. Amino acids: CASSFGGSRGTGELFF.

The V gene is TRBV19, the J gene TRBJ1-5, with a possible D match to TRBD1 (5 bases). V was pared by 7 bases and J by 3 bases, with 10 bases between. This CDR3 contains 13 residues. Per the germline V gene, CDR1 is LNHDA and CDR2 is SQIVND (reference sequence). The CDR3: CASNRQFNQPQHF. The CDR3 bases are TGTGCCAGTAATAGACAGTTCAATCAGCCCCAGCATTTT.

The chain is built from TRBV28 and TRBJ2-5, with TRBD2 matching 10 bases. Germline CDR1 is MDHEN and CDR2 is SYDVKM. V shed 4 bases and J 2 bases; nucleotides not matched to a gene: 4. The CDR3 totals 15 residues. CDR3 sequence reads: CASSWGAGGQETQYF. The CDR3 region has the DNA TGTGCCAGCAGTTGGGGAGCGGGGGGGCAAGAGACCCAGTACTTC.

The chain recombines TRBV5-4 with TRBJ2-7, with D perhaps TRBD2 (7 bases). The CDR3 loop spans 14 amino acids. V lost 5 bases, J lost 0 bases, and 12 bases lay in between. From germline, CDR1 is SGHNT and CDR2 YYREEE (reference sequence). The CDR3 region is CASRGGASSYEQYV. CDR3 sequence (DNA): TGTGCCAGCAGGGGGGGGGCCAGCTCCTACGAGCAGTACGTC.

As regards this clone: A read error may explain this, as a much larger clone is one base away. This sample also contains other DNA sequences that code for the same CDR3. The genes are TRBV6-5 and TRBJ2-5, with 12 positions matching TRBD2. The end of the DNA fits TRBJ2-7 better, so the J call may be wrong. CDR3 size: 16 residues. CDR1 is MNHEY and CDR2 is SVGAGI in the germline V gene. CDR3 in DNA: TGTGCCAGCAGTTACTCGACTAGCGGGAGATCCTACGAGCAGTACTTC. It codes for CASSYSTSGRSYEQYF.

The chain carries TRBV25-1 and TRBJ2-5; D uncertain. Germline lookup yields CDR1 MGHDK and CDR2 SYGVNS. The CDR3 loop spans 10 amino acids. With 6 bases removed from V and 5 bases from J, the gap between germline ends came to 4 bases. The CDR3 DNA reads TGTGCCAGCAGAGGGGAGACCCAGTACTTC. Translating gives CASRGETQYF.

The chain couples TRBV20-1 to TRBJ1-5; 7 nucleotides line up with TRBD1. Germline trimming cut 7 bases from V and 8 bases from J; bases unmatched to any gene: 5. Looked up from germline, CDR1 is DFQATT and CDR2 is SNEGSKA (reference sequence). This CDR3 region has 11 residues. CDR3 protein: CSVQGTEPQHF. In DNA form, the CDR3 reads TGCAGTGTACAGGGGACTGAGCCCCAGCATTTT.

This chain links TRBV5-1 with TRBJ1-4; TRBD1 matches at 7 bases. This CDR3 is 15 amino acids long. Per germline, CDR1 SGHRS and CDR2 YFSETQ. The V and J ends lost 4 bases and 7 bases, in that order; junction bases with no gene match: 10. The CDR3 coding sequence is TGCGCCAGCAGCGTAGGAACGGGACAGCCTGAAAAACTGTTTTTT. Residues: CASSVGTGQPEKLFF.

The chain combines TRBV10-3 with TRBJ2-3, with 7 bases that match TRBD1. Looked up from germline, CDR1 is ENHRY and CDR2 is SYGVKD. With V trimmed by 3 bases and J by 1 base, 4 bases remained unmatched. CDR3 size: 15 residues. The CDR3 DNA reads TGTGCCATCAGTGACGGGACAGCAGGCACAGATACGCAGTATTTT. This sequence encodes CAISDGTAGTDTQYF.

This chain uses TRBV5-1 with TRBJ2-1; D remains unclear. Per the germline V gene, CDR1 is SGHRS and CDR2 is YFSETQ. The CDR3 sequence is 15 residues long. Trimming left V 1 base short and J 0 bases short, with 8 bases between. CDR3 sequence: CASSLIGNSYNEQFF. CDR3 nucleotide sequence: TGCGCCAGCAGCTTGATAGGGAACTCCTACAATGAGCAGTTCTTC.

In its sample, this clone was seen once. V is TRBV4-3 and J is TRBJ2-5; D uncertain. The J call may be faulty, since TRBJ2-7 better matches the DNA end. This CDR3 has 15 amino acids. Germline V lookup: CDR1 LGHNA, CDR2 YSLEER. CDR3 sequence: CASSPQWGSSYEQYF. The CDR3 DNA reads TGCGCCAGCAGCCCCCAGTGGGGTAGCTCCTACGAGCAGTACTTC.

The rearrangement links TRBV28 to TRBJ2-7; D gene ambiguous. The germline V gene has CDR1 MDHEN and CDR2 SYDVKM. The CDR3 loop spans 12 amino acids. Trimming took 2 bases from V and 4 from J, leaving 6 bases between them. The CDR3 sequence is CASSLGVYEQYV. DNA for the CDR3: TGTGCCAGCAGTTTAGGGGTTTACGAGCAGTACGTC.

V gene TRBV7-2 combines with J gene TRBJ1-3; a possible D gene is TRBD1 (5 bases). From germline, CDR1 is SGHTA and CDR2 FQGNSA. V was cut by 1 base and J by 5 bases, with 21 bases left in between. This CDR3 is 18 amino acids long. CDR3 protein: CASSLGDSLGERRNTIYF. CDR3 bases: TGTGCCAGCAGCTTAGGAGACTCTCTGGGGGAGAGGAGAAACACCATATATTTT.

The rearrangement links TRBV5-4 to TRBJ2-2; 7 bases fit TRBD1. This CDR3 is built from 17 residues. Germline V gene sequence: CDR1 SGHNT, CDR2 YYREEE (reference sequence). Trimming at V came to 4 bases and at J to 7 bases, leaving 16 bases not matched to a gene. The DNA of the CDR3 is TGTGCCAGCAGCCCCGGCACAGGGGCGCAGTCGATCGGGGAGCTGTTTTTT. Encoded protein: CASSPGTGAQSIGELFF. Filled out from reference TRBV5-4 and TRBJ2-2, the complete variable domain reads ETGVTQSPTHLIKTRGQQVTLRCSSQSGHNTVSWYQQALGQGPQFIFQYYREEENGRGNFPPRFSGLQFPNYSSELNVNALELDDSALYLCASSPGTGAQSIGELFFGEGSRLTVL.

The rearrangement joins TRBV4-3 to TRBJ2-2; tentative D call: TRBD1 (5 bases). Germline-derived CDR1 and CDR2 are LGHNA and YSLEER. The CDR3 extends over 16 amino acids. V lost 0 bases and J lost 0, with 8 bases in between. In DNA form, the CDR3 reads TGCGCCAGCAGCCAAGACCCGACAGCGAACACCGGGGAGCTGTTTTTT. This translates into CASSQDPTANTGELFF.

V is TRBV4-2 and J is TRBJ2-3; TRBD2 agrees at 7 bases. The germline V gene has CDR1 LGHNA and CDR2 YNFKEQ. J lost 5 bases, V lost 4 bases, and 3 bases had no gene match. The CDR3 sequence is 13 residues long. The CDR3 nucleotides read TGTGCCAGCAGCCCGGGAGGACTAGATACGCAGTATTTT. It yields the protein CASSPGGLDTQYF.

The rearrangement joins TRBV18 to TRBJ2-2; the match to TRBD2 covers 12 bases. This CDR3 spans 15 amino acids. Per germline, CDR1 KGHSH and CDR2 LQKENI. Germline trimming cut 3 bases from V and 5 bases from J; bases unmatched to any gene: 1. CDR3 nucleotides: TGTGCCAGCTCACCCGGGACTAGCGGGACCGGGGAGCTGTTTTTT. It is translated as CASSPGTSGTGELFF.

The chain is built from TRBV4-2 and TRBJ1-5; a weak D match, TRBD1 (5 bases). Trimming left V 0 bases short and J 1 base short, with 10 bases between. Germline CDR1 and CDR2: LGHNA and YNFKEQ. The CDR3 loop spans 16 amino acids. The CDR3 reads CASSQDWGWSNQPQHF. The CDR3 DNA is TGTGCCAGCAGCCAAGATTGGGGCTGGAGCAATCAGCCCCAGCATTTT.

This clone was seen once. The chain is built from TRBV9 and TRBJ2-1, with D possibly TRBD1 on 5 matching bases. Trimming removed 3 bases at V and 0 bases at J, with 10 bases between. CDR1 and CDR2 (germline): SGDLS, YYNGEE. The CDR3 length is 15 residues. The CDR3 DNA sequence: TGTGCCAGCAGCGAGGGGTCAATCTCCTACAATGAGCAGTTCTTC. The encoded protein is CASSEGSISYNEQFF.